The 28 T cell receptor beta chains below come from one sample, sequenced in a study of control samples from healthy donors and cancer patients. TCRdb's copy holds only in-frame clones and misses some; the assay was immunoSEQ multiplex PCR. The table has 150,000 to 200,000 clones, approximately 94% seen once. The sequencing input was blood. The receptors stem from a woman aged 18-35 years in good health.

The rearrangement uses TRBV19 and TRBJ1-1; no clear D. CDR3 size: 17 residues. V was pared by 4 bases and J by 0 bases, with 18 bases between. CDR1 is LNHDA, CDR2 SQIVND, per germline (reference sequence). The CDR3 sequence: CASSRTSSRIMNTEAFF. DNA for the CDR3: TGTGCCAGTAGTAGGACGTCGTCTCGAATCATGAACACTGAAGCTTTCTTT.

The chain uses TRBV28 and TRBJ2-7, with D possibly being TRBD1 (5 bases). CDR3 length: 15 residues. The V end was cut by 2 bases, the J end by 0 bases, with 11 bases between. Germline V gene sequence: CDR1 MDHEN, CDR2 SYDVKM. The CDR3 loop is CASSLEETVSYEQYF. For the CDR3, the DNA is TGTGCCAGCAGTTTAGAAGAGACAGTCTCCTACGAGCAGTACTTC.

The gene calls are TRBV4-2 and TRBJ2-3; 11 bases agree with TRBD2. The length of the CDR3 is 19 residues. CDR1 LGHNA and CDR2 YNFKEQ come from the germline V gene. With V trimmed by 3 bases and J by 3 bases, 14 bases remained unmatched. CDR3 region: CASSQEGILAGVSTDTQYF. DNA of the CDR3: TGTGCCAGCAGCCAGGAAGGAATACTAGCGGGAGTATCGACAGATACGCAGTATTTT.

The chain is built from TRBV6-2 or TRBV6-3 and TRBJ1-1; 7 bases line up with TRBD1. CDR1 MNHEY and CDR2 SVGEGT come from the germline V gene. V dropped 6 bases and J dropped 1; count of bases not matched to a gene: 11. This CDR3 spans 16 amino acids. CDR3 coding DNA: TGTGCCAGCAGCCTTTCAGGAGGGGGCTGGAACACTGAAGCTTTCTTT. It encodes CASSLSGGGWNTEAFF.

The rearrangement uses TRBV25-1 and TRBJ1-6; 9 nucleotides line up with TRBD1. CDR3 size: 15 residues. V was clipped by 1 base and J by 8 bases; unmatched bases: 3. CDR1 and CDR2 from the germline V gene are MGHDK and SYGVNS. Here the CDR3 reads CASSEWGTGYSPLHF. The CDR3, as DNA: TGTGCCAGCAGTGAATGGGGGACAGGGTATTCACCCCTCCACTTT.

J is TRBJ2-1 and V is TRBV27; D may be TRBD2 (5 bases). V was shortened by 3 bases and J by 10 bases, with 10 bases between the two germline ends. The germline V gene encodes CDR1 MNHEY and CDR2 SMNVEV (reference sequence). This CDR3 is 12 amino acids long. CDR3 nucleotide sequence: TGTGCCAGCAGTTTTGTCACGGGGGAGCAGTTCTTC. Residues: CASSFVTGEQFF.

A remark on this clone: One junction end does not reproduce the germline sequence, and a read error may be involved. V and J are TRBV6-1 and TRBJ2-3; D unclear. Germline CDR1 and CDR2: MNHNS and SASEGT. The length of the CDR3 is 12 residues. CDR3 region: CASREDTDTQYF. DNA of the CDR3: TGTGCCAGCCGTGAGGACACAGATACGCAGTATTTT.

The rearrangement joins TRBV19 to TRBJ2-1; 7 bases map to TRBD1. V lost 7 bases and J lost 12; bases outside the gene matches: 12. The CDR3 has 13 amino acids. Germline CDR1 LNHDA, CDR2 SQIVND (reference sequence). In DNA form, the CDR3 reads TGTGCCAGTAAACACGCCTCAGGACAGGCGCAGTTCTTC. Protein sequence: CASKHASGQAQFF.

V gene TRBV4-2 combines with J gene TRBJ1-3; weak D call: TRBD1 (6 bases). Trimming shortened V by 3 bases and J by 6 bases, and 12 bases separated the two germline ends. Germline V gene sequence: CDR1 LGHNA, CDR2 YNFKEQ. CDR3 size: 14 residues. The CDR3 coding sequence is TGTGCCAGCAGCCAGGGGGGACAACAAAACACCATATATTTT. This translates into CASSQGGQQNTIYF.

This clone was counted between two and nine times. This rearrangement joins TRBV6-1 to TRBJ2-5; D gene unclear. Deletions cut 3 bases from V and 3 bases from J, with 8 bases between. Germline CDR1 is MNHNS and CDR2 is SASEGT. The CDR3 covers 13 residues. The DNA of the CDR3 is TGTGCCAGCAGTGAGACACTGAAAGAGACCCAGTACTTC. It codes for CASSETLKETQYF.

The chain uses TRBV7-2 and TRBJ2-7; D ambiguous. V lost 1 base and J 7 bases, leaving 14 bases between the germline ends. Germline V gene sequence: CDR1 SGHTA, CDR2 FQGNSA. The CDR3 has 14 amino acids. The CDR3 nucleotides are TGTGCCAGCAGCTTAGAGGACCAAGCTCTGGAGCAGTACTTC. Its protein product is CASSLEDQALEQYF.

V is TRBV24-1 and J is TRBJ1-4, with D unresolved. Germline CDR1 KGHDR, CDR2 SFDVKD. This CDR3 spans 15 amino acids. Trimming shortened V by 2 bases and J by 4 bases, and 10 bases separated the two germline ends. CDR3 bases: TGTGCCACCAGTGATTCACTAGGGCTTAATGAAAAACTGTTTTTT. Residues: CATSDSLGLNEKLFF.

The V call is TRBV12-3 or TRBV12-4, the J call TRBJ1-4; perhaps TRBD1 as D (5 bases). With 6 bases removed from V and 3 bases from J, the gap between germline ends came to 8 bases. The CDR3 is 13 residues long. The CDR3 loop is CASSLGANEKLFF. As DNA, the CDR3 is TGTGCCAGCAGCCTGGGGGCTAATGAAAAACTGTTTTTT.

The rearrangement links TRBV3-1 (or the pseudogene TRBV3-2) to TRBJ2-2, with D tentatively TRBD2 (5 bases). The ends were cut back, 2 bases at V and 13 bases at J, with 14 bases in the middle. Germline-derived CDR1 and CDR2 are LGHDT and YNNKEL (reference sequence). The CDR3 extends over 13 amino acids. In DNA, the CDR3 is TGTGCCAGCAGCCAACCAACTAGTATCTGGCTGTTTTTT. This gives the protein CASSQPTSIWLFF.

As DNA, the CDR3 is TGTGCCAGCAGCTCAGGGCCAGGGGGCTTGGGCACTGAAGCTTTCTTT. Amino acid sequence: CASSSGPGGLGTEAFF. The chain has TRBV11-2 and TRBJ1-1, with 8 bases identical to TRBD1. The germline V gene encodes CDR1 SGHAT and CDR2 FQNNGV. Trimming cost V 4 bases and J 4 bases; bases outside gene matches: 11. The CDR3 consists of 16 residues. The full variable domain, with the rest looked up from reference TRBV11-2 and TRBJ1-1, is EAGVAQSPRYKIIEKRQSVAFWCNPISGHATLYWYQQILGQGPKLLIQFQNNGVVDDSQLPKDRFSAERLKGVDSTLKIQPAKLEDSAVYLCASSSGPGGLGTEAFFGQGTRLTVV.

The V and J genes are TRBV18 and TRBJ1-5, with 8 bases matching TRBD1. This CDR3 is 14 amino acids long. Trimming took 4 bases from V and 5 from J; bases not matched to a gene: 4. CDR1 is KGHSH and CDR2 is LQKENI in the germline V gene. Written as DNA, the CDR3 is TGTGCCAGCTCACATGGACAGGGAGATCAGCCCCAGCATTTT. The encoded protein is CASSHGQGDQPQHF.

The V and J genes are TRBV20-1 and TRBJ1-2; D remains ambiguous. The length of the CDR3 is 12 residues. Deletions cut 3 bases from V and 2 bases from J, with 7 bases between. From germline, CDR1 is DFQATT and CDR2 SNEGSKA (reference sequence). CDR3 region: CSASHTNYGYTF. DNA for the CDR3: TGCAGTGCTAGTCACACGAACTATGGCTACACCTTC.

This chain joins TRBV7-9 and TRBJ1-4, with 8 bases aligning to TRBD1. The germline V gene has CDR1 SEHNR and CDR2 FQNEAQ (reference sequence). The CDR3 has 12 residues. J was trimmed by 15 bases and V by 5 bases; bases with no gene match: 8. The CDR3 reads CASSDKDRAMFF. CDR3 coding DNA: TGTGCCAGCAGCGATAAGGACAGGGCAATGTTTTTT.

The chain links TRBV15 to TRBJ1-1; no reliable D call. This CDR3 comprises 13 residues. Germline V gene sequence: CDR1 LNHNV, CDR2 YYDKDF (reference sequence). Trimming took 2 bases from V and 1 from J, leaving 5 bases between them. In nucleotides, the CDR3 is TGTGCCACCAGCAGATCGAAGAACACTGAAGCTTTCTTT. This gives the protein CATSRSKNTEAFF.

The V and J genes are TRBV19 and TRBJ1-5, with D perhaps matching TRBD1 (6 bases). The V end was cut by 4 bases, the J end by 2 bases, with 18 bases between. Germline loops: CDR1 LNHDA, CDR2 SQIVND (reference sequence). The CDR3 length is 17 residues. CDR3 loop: CASSTHRGQGRNQPQHF. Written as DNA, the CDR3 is TGTGCCAGTAGTACCCACCGGGGGCAGGGACGCAATCAGCCCCAGCATTTT.

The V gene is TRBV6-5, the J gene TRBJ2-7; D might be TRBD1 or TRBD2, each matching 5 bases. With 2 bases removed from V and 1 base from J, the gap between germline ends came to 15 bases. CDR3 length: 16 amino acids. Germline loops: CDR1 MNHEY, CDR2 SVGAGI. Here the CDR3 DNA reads TGTGCCAGCAGTTACGGAAATAAGTGGGGGTCCTACGAGCAGTACTTC. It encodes CASSYGNKWGSYEQYF.

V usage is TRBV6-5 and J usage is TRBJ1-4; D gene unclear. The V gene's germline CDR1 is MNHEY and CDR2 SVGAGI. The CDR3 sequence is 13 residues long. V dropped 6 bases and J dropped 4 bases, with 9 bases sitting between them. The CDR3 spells CASRDVYNEKLFF. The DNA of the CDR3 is TGTGCCAGCAGGGACGTCTATAATGAAAAACTGTTTTTT.

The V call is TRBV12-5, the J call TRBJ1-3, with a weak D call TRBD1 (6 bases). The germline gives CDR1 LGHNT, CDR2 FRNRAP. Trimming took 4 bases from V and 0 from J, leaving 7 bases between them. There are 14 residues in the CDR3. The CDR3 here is CASGYRDSGNTIYF. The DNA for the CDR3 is TGTGCTAGTGGTTACAGGGACTCTGGAAACACCATATATTTT. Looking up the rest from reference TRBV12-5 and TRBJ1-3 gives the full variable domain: DARVTQTPRHKVTEMGQEVTMRCQPILGHNTVFWYRQTMMQGLELLAYFRNRAPLDDSGMPKDRFSAEMPDATLATLKIQPSEPRDSAVYFCASGYRDSGNTIYFGEGSWLTVV.

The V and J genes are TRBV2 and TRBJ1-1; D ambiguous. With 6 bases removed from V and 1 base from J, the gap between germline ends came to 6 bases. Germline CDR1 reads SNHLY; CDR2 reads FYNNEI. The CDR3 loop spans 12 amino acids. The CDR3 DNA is TGTGCCAGCAGGAAGGGGAACACTGAAGCTTTCTTT. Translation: CASRKGNTEAFF.

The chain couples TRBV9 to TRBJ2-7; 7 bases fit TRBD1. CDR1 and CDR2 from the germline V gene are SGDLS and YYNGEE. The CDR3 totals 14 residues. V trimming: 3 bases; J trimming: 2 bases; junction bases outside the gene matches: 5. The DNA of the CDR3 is TGTGCCAGCAGCGCGAGACAGGGTACCTACGAGCAGTACTTC. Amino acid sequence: CASSARQGTYEQYF.

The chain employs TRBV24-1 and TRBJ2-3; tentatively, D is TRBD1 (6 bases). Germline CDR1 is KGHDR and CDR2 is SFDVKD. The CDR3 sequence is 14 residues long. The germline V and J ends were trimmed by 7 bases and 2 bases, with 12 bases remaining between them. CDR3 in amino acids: CATREDRATDTQYF. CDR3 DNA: TGTGCCACCAGGGAGGACAGAGCCACAGATACGCAGTATTTT.

Here the CDR3 reads CASSLVGTPSYNEQFF. In DNA, the CDR3 is TGTGCCAGCAGTTTGGTAGGGACTCCCTCCTACAATGAGCAGTTCTTC. The rearrangement uses TRBV27 and TRBJ2-1, with D tentatively TRBD2 (6 bases). Trimming pared 3 bases from V and 0 bases from J, leaving 12 bases between. In germline, CDR1 is MNHEY, CDR2 SMNVEV (reference sequence). This CDR3 spans 16 amino acids.

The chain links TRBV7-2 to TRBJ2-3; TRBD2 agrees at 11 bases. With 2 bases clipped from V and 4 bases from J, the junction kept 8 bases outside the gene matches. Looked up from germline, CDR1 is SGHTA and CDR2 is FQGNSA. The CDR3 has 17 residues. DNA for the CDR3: TGTGCCAGCAGCTTAAGGGGACTAGCGGCCGAGGCAGATACGCAGTATTTT. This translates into CASSLRGLAAEADTQYF.